These T cell receptor beta chains were read from a single sample in a study of blood T cell repertoires in COVID-19. The table came from immunoSEQ multiplex PCR; TCRdb's copy has only in-frame clones and leaves some out. The sample comprises 150,000 to 180,000 clones, roughly 78% of which are singletons, and about 1.8% rests with the top ten. Specimen: peripheral blood. These receptors all stem from a man older than 75 with acute or convalescent COVID-19. Each CDR3 is given without its conserved first and last residue. Not every row has a clone size; where given, it reads once, few, many or a size class.

v_call,clone_size,cdr3_aa
TRBV27,.,ASSGTGGGTGELF
TRBV6-2/TRBV6-3,.,ASSLQSTNSPLH
TRBV18,.,ASSEGENTEAF
TRBV16,.,ASSQGWSQPQH
TRBV6-6,once,ATGRGMNTEAF
TRBV12-3/TRBV12-4,.,ASSFWGEETQY
TRBV28,.,ASSTAGNTGELF
TRBV11-2,.,ASRTTGGLAF
TRBV29-1,.,SGERQGAYT
TRBV30,once,AWSSGNGQPQH
TRBV6-6,.,ASSYSNPQPPAF
TRBV19,.,ASGQLGEKLF
TRBV5-1,.,ASSPGASGGGYQETQY
TRBV10-3,once,AISLGGPGNEQF
TRBV4-1,.,ASSQIGGHNEQF
TRBV28,.,ASSPIPGQENTEAF
TRBV2,.,AGRAGHTEAF
TRBV6-5,few,ASSLGQGNTDTQY
TRBV3-1/TRBV3-2,.,ASSQSVWSGGSYNEQF
TRBV5-1,.,ASSLGADQETQY
TRBV6-5,.,ASSQGGGVGGYT
TRBV5-8,few,ASSSNPQGALVEQY
TRBV27,.,ASSRQGSYGYT
TRBV7-9,.,ASTGGMASGELF
TRBV6-5,.,ASSYSAGYQPQH
TRBV19,.,ASSIWTGENIQY
TRBV3-1/TRBV3-2,.,ASSHYRANEKLF
TRBV5-6,once,ASSLPSEAYEQY
TRBV4-1,.,ASSPRQMNTEAF
TRBV29-1,.,SARTGWRDTQY
TRBV2,.,ASRDTSGGNEQF
TRBV2,.,ASSADRSGETQY
TRBV5-1,.,ASSWGSTGGLGTEAF
TRBV12-3/TRBV12-4,.,ASREGPFYGYT
TRBV7-8,few,ASSLAQGARYGYT
TRBV21-1,.,ASSNRLYNEQF
TRBV20-1,.,SASTGTVNSPLH
TRBV6-5,.,ASSYSPRIEETQY
TRBV19,once,ASSMMGLAVNEQF
TRBV19,.,ASTSGQGFYYEQY
TRBV5-1,.,ASSLEFGTGEETQY
TRBV19,.,ASLREGYTEAF